The subject of this entry is one TCR beta chain. Its antigen is not identified. The data were taken from a study of cytomegalovirus exposure and HLA in healthy donors. Study-level findings and limits: Across donors, most TCRs were seen rarely, yet some public ones were widespread. Cytomegalovirus-associated status was assigned to roughly 160 TCR beta chains. In vitro, a few CMV-associated chains proved specific for CMV antigens. Subsequent analysis found a tendency for first-cohort TCR clusters to co-occur within the 95 to 150 validation repertoires.

The CDR3 consists of 16 residues. The germline CDR1 and CDR2 sequences are SGHTA and FQGNSA. The V segment lost 6 bases and the J segment 1 base; nucleotides outside the gene matches: 8. Method: immunoSEQ multiplex PCR; TCRdb's copy keeps in-frame clones and lacks some. The table lists around 250,000 clones, roughly 87% of them singletons. The V gene is TRBV7-2, the J gene TRBJ2-3; 9 bases are shared with TRBD2. The sequenced sample consisted of PBMCs. The TCR sequence derives from a woman aged 30 to 39 in good health and CMV-seronegative. CDR3 amino acids: CASRYQASGGTDTQYF. The CDR3 DNA sequence: TGTGCCAGCAGATACCAGGCTAGCGGGGGCACAGATACGCAGTATTTT. The variable domain in full, with the rest retrieved from reference TRBV7-2 and TRBJ2-3, is GAGVSQSPSNKVTEKGKDVELRCDPISGHTALYWYRQSLGQGLEFLIYFQGNSAPDKSGLPSDRFSAERTGGSVSTLTIQRTQQEDSAVYLCASRYQASGGTDTQYFGPGTRLTVL.